Detailed here is one TCR beta chain. Its antigen is as yet unknown. The data derive from a study of Ad26.COV2.S vaccination and SARS-CoV-2 variants. Across the study: Once or twice, 56 days apart, Ad26.COV2.S was delivered intramuscularly.

Study-wide points: Vaccinated and placebo-treated recipients had similar non-spike TCR breadth. Analytic work on TCR breadth and depth might have understated the full extent of total T cell responses.

Sequenced by immunoSEQ multiplex PCR; TCRdb stores in-frame clones only, minus some. Altogether 380,000 or so clones are present, around 89% being singletons, with the ten largest covering around 5.3%. Described treatment: some 20 received Ad26.COV2.S at low or high dose, single or two shots; about five received placebo; per-sample allocation not given. The samples date from day 63 after the first vaccine or placebo injection. Recruitment in Boston yielded a donor of adult age, 18-55 years. Germline CDR1 LNHNV, CDR2 YYDKDF (reference sequence). The CDR3 extends over 16 amino acids. Losses at the gene ends were 5 bases for V and 0 bases for J; bases not matched to a gene: 8.

The sequence derives from a person between 18 and 59 years old who received the Ad26.COV2.S COVID-19 vaccine or a placebo. The rearrangement joins TRBV15 to TRBJ1-2, with TRBD1 identical over 8 bases. The material sequenced was peripheral blood, taken in a trial of Ad26.COV2.S vaccine versus placebo. The CDR3 is CATSRQGSSANYGYTF. CDR3 sequence (DNA): TGTGCCACCAGCCGACAGGGGTCATCAGCTAACTATGGCTACACCTTC.